Listed below are T cell receptor beta chains from one sample, sequenced in a study of cytomegalovirus exposure and HLA in healthy donors. Using immunoSEQ multiplex PCR, the repertoire was profiled, and TCRdb retains in-frame clones only, with some absent. The sample has 250,000 or so clones; roughly nine tenths are singletons. The sequencing sample was made of PBMCs. The receptors derive from a man younger than 35 in good health and CMV-seropositive. Each CDR3 is given with its conserved first and last residue. D genes are given only for firm matches. Clone size, where shown, is once, few, many, or a class for clones that have expanded.

v_gene: TRBV5-1; j_gene: TRBJ1-2; abundance: .; d_gene: .; CDR3nt: TGCGCCAGCAGCGTCGGAGGCGATGGCTACACCTTC; CDR3aa: CASSVGGDGYTF
v_gene: TRBV27; j_gene: TRBJ2-1; abundance: .; d_gene: .; CDR3nt: TGTGCCGTTCGCGGTTACAATGAGCAGTTCTTC; CDR3aa: CAVRGYNEQFF
v_gene: TRBV6-1; j_gene: TRBJ2-1; abundance: .; d_gene: .; CDR3nt: TGTGCCAGCAGTGAAGCCAATCGGCCTCCCTACAATGAGCAGTTCTTC; CDR3aa: CASSEANRPPYNEQFF
v_gene: TRBV9; j_gene: TRBJ2-1; abundance: .; d_gene: TRBD1; CDR3nt: TGTGCCAGCACTCATGAGTCGGACAGGGCCTCCAATGAGCAGTTCTTC; CDR3aa: CASTHESDRASNEQFF
v_gene: TRBV7-3; j_gene: TRBJ2-2; abundance: once; d_gene: .; CDR3nt: TGTGCCAGCAGCTTGGAGGGCGGGGAGCTGTTTTTT; CDR3aa: CASSLEGGELFF
v_gene: TRBV4-1; j_gene: TRBJ1-1; abundance: .; d_gene: .; CDR3nt: TGCGCCAGCAGCCCCGTAGGGGGGACTGAAGCTTTCTTT; CDR3aa: CASSPVGGTEAFF
v_gene: TRBV27; j_gene: TRBJ1-2; abundance: few; d_gene: .; CDR3nt: TGTGCCAGCAGTTTTGGGGAATCCTATGGCTACACCTTC; CDR3aa: CASSFGESYGYTF
v_gene: TRBV6-5; j_gene: TRBJ1-3; abundance: .; d_gene: .; CDR3nt: TGTGCCAGCAGTTACGGCAGGCCATTCTCTGGAAACACCATATATTTT; CDR3aa: CASSYGRPFSGNTIYF
v_gene: TRBV5-5; j_gene: TRBJ2-6; abundance: .; d_gene: .; CDR3nt: TGTGCCAGCAGCTTGGTACAGAGCTCTGGGGCCAACGTCCTGACTTTC; CDR3aa: CASSLVQSSGANVLTF
v_gene: TRBV28; j_gene: TRBJ2-5; abundance: .; d_gene: TRBD2; CDR3nt: TGTGCCAGCAGCCATCCGGGACTAGCGGGAGAGACCCAGTACTTC; CDR3aa: CASSHPGLAGETQYF
v_gene: TRBV5-1; j_gene: TRBJ2-5; abundance: .; d_gene: TRBD2; CDR3nt: TGCGCCAGCAGCTTGGCCGGGACTAGCGGGAGTAGGTCAGAGACCCAGTACTTC; CDR3aa: CASSLAGTSGSRSETQYF
v_gene: TRBV18; j_gene: TRBJ1-5; abundance: once; d_gene: .; CDR3nt: TGTGCCAGCTCACCGGATTCCAATCAGCCCCAGCATTTT; CDR3aa: CASSPDSNQPQHF
v_gene: TRBV6-1; j_gene: TRBJ1-1; abundance: .; d_gene: .; CDR3nt: TGTGCCAGCAGCGCGGCTGACGGGAACACTGAAGCTTTCTTT; CDR3aa: CASSAADGNTEAFF
v_gene: TRBV9; j_gene: TRBJ2-3; abundance: .; d_gene: TRBD2; CDR3nt: TGTGCCAGCAGTGCCAGCGGGAGGGCGGAAGATACGCAGTATTTT; CDR3aa: CASSASGRAEDTQYF
v_gene: TRBV6-1; j_gene: TRBJ2-3; abundance: .; d_gene: .; CDR3nt: TGTGCCAGCAGTGAAGGCCCAGCTACAGATACGCAGTATTTT; CDR3aa: CASSEGPATDTQYF
v_gene: TRBV27; j_gene: TRBJ2-7; abundance: .; d_gene: TRBD2; CDR3nt: TGTGCCAGCAGTGCCCAGCGGGAGAGCTACGAGCAGTACTTC; CDR3aa: CASSAQRESYEQYF
v_gene: TRBV6-1; j_gene: TRBJ2-1; abundance: .; d_gene: .; CDR3nt: TGTGCCAGCAGTGTGGCGGGGTCCTACAATGAGCAGTTCTTC; CDR3aa: CASSVAGSYNEQFF
v_gene: TRBV28; j_gene: TRBJ2-7; abundance: .; d_gene: .; CDR3nt: TGTGCCAGCAGTTTATTTCGGGACATTATCTACGAGCAGTACTTC; CDR3aa: CASSLFRDIIYEQYF
v_gene: TRBV6-5; j_gene: TRBJ1-2; abundance: .; d_gene: TRBD1; CDR3nt: TGTGCCAGCGGACAGGGAGTTGCTAACTATGGCTACACCTTC; CDR3aa: CASGQGVANYGYTF
v_gene: TRBV4-1; j_gene: TRBJ2-7; abundance: many; d_gene: TRBD2; CDR3nt: TGCGCCAGCAGCCAAGATCCAGCGGGATCGGTTTACGAGCAGTACTTC; CDR3aa: CASSQDPAGSVYEQYF
v_gene: TRBV20-1; j_gene: TRBJ2-7; abundance: few; d_gene: .; CDR3nt: TGCAGTGCTAGGGGAGACTACGAGCAGTACTTC; CDR3aa: CSARGDYEQYF
v_gene: TRBV5-1; j_gene: TRBJ2-7; abundance: .; d_gene: .; CDR3nt: TGCGCCAGCAGCTTCACAGGGAAGGCCTACGAGCAGTACTTC; CDR3aa: CASSFTGKAYEQYF
v_gene: TRBV27; j_gene: TRBJ2-7; abundance: .; d_gene: TRBD1; CDR3nt: TGTGCCAGCAGCATGGCTTCGGGACAGCACGAGCAGTACTTC; CDR3aa: CASSMASGQHEQYF
v_gene: TRBV4-1; j_gene: TRBJ2-7; abundance: .; d_gene: TRBD2; CDR3nt: TGCGCCAGCAGCCAAGGAGGCTGGACACTAGCGGGAGACGAGCAGTACTTC; CDR3aa: CASSQGGWTLAGDEQYF
v_gene: TRBV5-8; j_gene: TRBJ1-5; abundance: .; d_gene: .; CDR3nt: TGTGCCAGCAGCAGGACAGTTAATAGCAATCAGCCCCAGCATTTT; CDR3aa: CASSRTVNSNQPQHF
v_gene: TRBV27; j_gene: TRBJ1-1; abundance: .; d_gene: .; CDR3nt: TGTGCCAGCAGATTGTTTGCGGGGAGTTTTAATGGAGCTGAAGCTTTCTTT; CDR3aa: CASRLFAGSFNGAEAFF
v_gene: TRBV6-1; j_gene: TRBJ2-1; abundance: .; d_gene: TRBD2; CDR3nt: TGTGCCAGCAGTGATGGGGGACTACCTAACCATGAGCAGTTCTTC; CDR3aa: CASSDGGLPNHEQFF
v_gene: TRBV11-2; j_gene: TRBJ1-2; abundance: .; d_gene: TRBD1; CDR3nt: TGTGCCAGCAGCTTAATTCAGGGGGCTAACTATGGCTACACCTTC; CDR3aa: CASSLIQGANYGYTF
v_gene: TRBV28; j_gene: TRBJ1-2; abundance: .; d_gene: TRBD1; CDR3nt: TGTGCCAGCACCCCCGGGACAGGGATCTATGGCTACACCTTC; CDR3aa: CASTPGTGIYGYTF
v_gene: TRBV6-1; j_gene: TRBJ1-3; abundance: .; d_gene: TRBD1; CDR3nt: TGTGCCAGTAAGGGACAGGAGATCTCTGGAAACACCATATATTTT; CDR3aa: CASKGQEISGNTIYF
v_gene: TRBV30; j_gene: TRBJ2-7; abundance: .; d_gene: TRBD2; CDR3nt: TGTGCCTGGAGTGTATCGGGACCGTTCCTACTAGCGGGAGGCCCGCAGCGATACGAGCAGTACTTC; CDR3aa: CAWSVSGPFLLAGGPQRYEQYF
v_gene: TRBV7-9; j_gene: TRBJ2-7; abundance: .; d_gene: .; CDR3nt: TGTGCCACCGAAGGAGGGGGCGAGCAGTACTTC; CDR3aa: CATEGGGEQYF
v_gene: TRBV4-1; j_gene: TRBJ2-7; abundance: .; d_gene: .; CDR3nt: TGCGCCAGCAGCCACATTAGAGGGGGAAGCTCCTACGAGCAGTACTTC; CDR3aa: CASSHIRGGSSYEQYF
v_gene: TRBV7-8; j_gene: TRBJ2-7; abundance: once; d_gene: TRBD2; CDR3nt: TGTGCCAGCAGCTTACGGATCTTCGCTAGCGGGAGAGATAACGAGCAGTACTTC; CDR3aa: CASSLRIFASGRDNEQYF
v_gene: TRBV28; j_gene: TRBJ2-5; abundance: once; d_gene: TRBD2; CDR3nt: TGTGCCAGCAGTTTATCGGTAGCGGGAGCAGAGACCCAGTACTTC; CDR3aa: CASSLSVAGAETQYF
v_gene: TRBV7-2; j_gene: TRBJ1-1; abundance: .; d_gene: TRBD1; CDR3nt: TGTGCCTATCAGGGGGCTGTTAACACTGAAGCTTTCTTT; CDR3aa: CAYQGAVNTEAFF
v_gene: TRBV18; j_gene: TRBJ2-5; abundance: .; d_gene: .; CDR3nt: TGTGCCAGCTCACCCCTGGGTCCCGGGGGCCAAGAGACCCAGTACTTC; CDR3aa: CASSPLGPGGQETQYF
v_gene: TRBV15; j_gene: TRBJ2-1; abundance: few; d_gene: .; CDR3nt: TGTGCCACCAGCAGAGAGGTAGCGACCTACAATGAGCAGTTCTTC; CDR3aa: CATSREVATYNEQFF
v_gene: TRBV19; j_gene: TRBJ1-5; abundance: .; d_gene: .; CDR3nt: TGTGCCAGTAGTCCTCTCCTCGGGCCCCAGCATTTT; CDR3aa: CASSPLLGPQHF
v_gene: TRBV4-2; j_gene: TRBJ2-7; abundance: .; d_gene: TRBD2; CDR3nt: TGTGCCAGCAGCCAAGAGGAGCTAGCGGGGGGCTACGAGCAGTACTTC; CDR3aa: CASSQEELAGGYEQYF
v_gene: TRBV27; j_gene: TRBJ2-7; abundance: .; d_gene: .; CDR3nt: TGTGCCAGCAGTTTAGACGGCCGAGTGGGGGAGCAGTACTTC; CDR3aa: CASSLDGRVGEQYF
v_gene: TRBV30; j_gene: TRBJ2-4; abundance: .; d_gene: TRBD1; CDR3nt: TGTGCCTGGACCCAGGGGGCGGCCAAAAACATTCAGTACTTC; CDR3aa: CAWTQGAAKNIQYF
v_gene: TRBV2; j_gene: TRBJ1-2; abundance: few; d_gene: .; CDR3nt: TGTGCCAGCAGGGGCTACACCTTC; CDR3aa: CASRGYTF
v_gene: TRBV6-4; j_gene: TRBJ2-2; abundance: .; d_gene: .; CDR3nt: TGTGCCAGCAGTGCAGGGAACACCGGGGAGCTGTTTTTT; CDR3aa: CASSAGNTGELFF
v_gene: TRBV18; j_gene: TRBJ1-5; abundance: once; d_gene: TRBD1; CDR3nt: TGTGCCAGCTCACCTGGGACAGGGAATAGCAATCAGCCCCAGCATTTT; CDR3aa: CASSPGTGNSNQPQHF
v_gene: TRBV7-9; j_gene: TRBJ1-2; abundance: .; d_gene: .; CDR3nt: TGTGCCAGCAGCTGGAGGGCAGGGACTTATGGCTACACCTTC; CDR3aa: CASSWRAGTYGYTF
v_gene: TRBV6-1; j_gene: TRBJ2-2; abundance: .; d_gene: .; CDR3nt: TGTGCCAGCAGTGGCGGGGTAACCGGGGAGCTGTTTTTT; CDR3aa: CASSGGVTGELFF
v_gene: TRBV18; j_gene: TRBJ1-3; abundance: .; d_gene: .; CDR3nt: TGTGCCAGCTCACCATCGACAGGCTCTGGAAACACCATATATTTT; CDR3aa: CASSPSTGSGNTIYF
v_gene: TRBV5-1; j_gene: TRBJ2-2; abundance: .; d_gene: TRBD2; CDR3nt: TGCGCCAGCAGCTTGGTGAGCGGGGGCACCGGGGAGCTGTTTTTT; CDR3aa: CASSLVSGGTGELFF
v_gene: TRBV27; j_gene: TRBJ2-2; abundance: .; d_gene: .; CDR3nt: TGTGCCAGCAGGGACACCGGGGAGCTGTTTTTT; CDR3aa: CASRDTGELFF
v_gene: TRBV2; j_gene: TRBJ1-4; abundance: .; d_gene: TRBD1; CDR3nt: TGTGCCAGCAAGGGGGCAGCGATCGGAAAACTGTTTTTT; CDR3aa: CASKGAAIGKLFF
v_gene: TRBV27; j_gene: TRBJ2-1; abundance: .; d_gene: .; CDR3nt: TGTGCCAGCAGTTTGGGGCGTTACTCCTACAATGAGCAGTTCTTC; CDR3aa: CASSLGRYSYNEQFF
v_gene: TRBV4-1; j_gene: TRBJ1-5; abundance: .; d_gene: .; CDR3nt: TGCGCCAGCAGCCAAGGTCATTTGACAGTAATTAATCAGCCCCAGCATTTT; CDR3aa: CASSQGHLTVINQPQHF
v_gene: TRBV19; j_gene: TRBJ2-7; abundance: once; d_gene: .; CDR3nt: TGTGCCAGTAGGGTCCCTCCGGGAAGCGGAACCTCCTACGAGCAGTACTTC; CDR3aa: CASRVPPGSGTSYEQYF
v_gene: TRBV7-8; j_gene: TRBJ2-5; abundance: once; d_gene: .; CDR3nt: TGTGCCAGCAGTCCTACCCAGCGCTACCAAGAGACCCAGTACTTC; CDR3aa: CASSPTQRYQETQYF
v_gene: TRBV27; j_gene: TRBJ1-1; abundance: .; d_gene: .; CDR3nt: TGTGCCAGCAGTAGGTCTGGACGGCCGAACACTGAAGCTTTCTTT; CDR3aa: CASSRSGRPNTEAFF
v_gene: TRBV6-1; j_gene: TRBJ2-3; abundance: .; d_gene: TRBD1; CDR3nt: TGTGCCAGCAGTGACCGGACAGGGGTCACAGATACGCAGTATTTT; CDR3aa: CASSDRTGVTDTQYF
v_gene: TRBV5-6; j_gene: TRBJ2-1; abundance: .; d_gene: TRBD2; CDR3nt: TGTGCCAGCAGCTGGGGACTAACCTACAATGAGCAGTTCTTC; CDR3aa: CASSWGLTYNEQFF
v_gene: TRBV19; j_gene: TRBJ2-3; abundance: once; d_gene: .; CDR3nt: TGTGCCAGTAGTATGGGGGGCGCGTTGGTTGATACGCAGTATTTT; CDR3aa: CASSMGGALVDTQYF